This entry concerns a single T cell receptor beta chain. The target of this receptor is not known. No base-level quality is on record; no much larger clone is a single base apart. These data come from a study of blood T cells in healthy people across ages (dated by TCRdb to 2014 to 2015). Notes on the research overall: In model experiments, roughly one uniquely barcoded TCR beta cDNA molecule per two T cells was captured by template switching. Using deep sequencing normalized with unique cDNA molecular identifiers, the study measured how TCR beta repertoire diversity changes with age. Donors were grouped into four age groups: young (average 16 years), middle-aged (39), aged (approximately 67) and long-lived (about 90). To avoid experimental bias, donors of different ages were randomly spread across the sequencing lanes. The study analyzed two additional independent replicas of 1 million unique cDNA reads from the same blood draw for two donors, one aged 18 to 30 and one aged 80 or older.

The paper as a whole reports these results and caveats: Since profiling was done on bulk unsorted PBMCs, naive and antigen-experienced compartments could not be conclusively compared. Compared with the aged group, the long-lived group had more naive CD4+ T cells, fewer expanded clones and increased TCR diversity, suggesting age selection. The percentage of naive T cells measured by flow cytometry correlated strongly with observed TCR beta diversity. Estimates of total diversity from one million sequenced T cells were regarded as lower bounds and underestimates. Because donor CMV infection status was unknown, age-related changes in expanded clonotypes were potentially confounded. Observed TCR beta diversity per million T cells fell roughly linearly with age, and a significant reduction was already apparent by age about 38.

Libraries were prepared through 5' RACE. The reads were generated on an Illumina HiSeq 2500. The second PCR ran for roughly 7 to 11 cycles and used a J-beta primer mix along with a sample-barcoded 5' primer. A unique molecular identifier was introduced onto each TCR beta cDNA molecule by a template-switch 5' adaptor carrying 12 random nucleotides. Each sample yielded at least 3 million CDR3-containing paired-end reads. The Mint cDNA synthesis kit, primed by a TRBC-specific oligonucleotide, was used to synthesize first-strand cDNA from all RNA. Following uracil-DNA glycosylase treatment, all cDNA underwent a first 18-cycle PCR with the universal primers M1SS and BC2_uni_R. For the original study's pipeline: Normalization of each sample was performed by random selection of 1 million high-quality reads, each carrying a distinct molecular identifier. Reads with shared molecular identifiers were discarded instead of being binned into consensus sequences. MiTCR, run with a Q25 quality threshold and the strictest error-elimination algorithm, handled CDR3 identification, clonotype clustering and error correction. A nonparametric unseen species model with Euler transformation was used to estimate a lower bound on total TCR beta diversity. The public reads were reprocessed in TCRdb via fastp at Q25 and MiXCR, keeping in-frame beta chains. CDR3 protein duplicates are merged, each entry listing the most common genes and DNA. These V and J calls originate from TCRdb's pipeline instead of the authors' own analysis. A total of approximately 880,000 distinct CDR3 sequences appear in this sample, around 46% of them only once. Roughly an eighth of the sample comes from the top ten.

The germline V gene specifies SGHDT as CDR1 and YYEEEE as CDR2. Measured from the cysteine to the phenylalanine, the CDR3 is 17 residues long. The only DNA kept is the CDR3, 51 bases in frame from the first base. V lost 4 bases and J lost 8 bases; the stretch between them is 22 bases long. Systemically healthy Caucasian individuals from Russia, approximately 39 in total and aged about 6 to 95 years, were included as donors. Each donor gave ten milliliters of peripheral blood, drawn into EDTA-treated Vacutainer tubes. Ficoll-Paque density-gradient centrifugation was used to isolate PBMCs, with at least 6 million obtained per sample. Trizol reagent was used to extract total RNA from PBMCs, with at least 6 micrograms per sample. Naive CD45RAhigh/CD27high T cell percentages were measured by flow cytometry on a PBMC aliquot from every donor.

Source material: blood. The source is a man aged 30 to 39 in good health. This receptor chain uses TRBV5-6 and TRBJ1-6; a weak D assignment points to TRBD1 (6 bases agree). CDR3 region: CASSPLGRGNRDSPLHF. DNA sequence: TGTGCCAGCAGCCCTTTGGGCAGGGGTAACCGCGATTCACCCCTCCACTTT.